The T cell receptor beta chain under discussion was sequenced for a study of Ad26.COV2.S vaccination and SARS-CoV-2 variants. Concerning this clone: Its antigen remains unknown.

The protocol was immunoSEQ multiplex PCR, while the TCRdb copy is restricted to in-frame clones and leaves out a portion. The profile shows approximately 340,000 clones, 92% of them singletons. Germline values: CDR1 SNHLY, CDR2 FYNNEI. CDR3 length equals 11 residues. V gave up 10 bases and J gave up 7 bases; unmatched junction bases: 5. Regarding the study as a whole: Total T cell responses may have been underestimated by the TCR breadth and depth analyses. Placebo and vaccine recipients had non-spike TCR breadth that was similar. Vaccine recipients had higher spike-specific TCR breadth than placebo recipients. Reported post-vaccination CD8+ and CD4+ T cell responses to spike showed substantial breadth.

This clonotype was obtained from a human donor who had recovered from COVID-19. The specimen comprised peripheral blood, sampled after recovery from COVID-19. J is TRBJ1-2 and V is TRBV2; 8 nucleotides line up with TRBD1. CDR3 bases: TGTGCCATCTTAACAGGGGGTGGCTACACCTTC. Translation: CAILTGGGYTF.